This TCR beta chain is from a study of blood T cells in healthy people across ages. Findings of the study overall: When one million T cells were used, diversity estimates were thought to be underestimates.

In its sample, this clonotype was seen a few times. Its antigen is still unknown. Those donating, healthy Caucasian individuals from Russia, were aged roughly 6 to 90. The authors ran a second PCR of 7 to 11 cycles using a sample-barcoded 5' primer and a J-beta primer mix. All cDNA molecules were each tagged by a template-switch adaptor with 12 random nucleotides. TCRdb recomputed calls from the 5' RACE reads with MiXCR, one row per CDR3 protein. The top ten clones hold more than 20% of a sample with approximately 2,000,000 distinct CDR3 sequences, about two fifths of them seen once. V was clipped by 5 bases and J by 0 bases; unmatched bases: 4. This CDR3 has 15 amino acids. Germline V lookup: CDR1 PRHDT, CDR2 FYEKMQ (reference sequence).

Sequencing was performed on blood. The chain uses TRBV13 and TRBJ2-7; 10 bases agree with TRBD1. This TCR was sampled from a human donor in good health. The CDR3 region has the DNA TGTGCCAGCAGCGCCGGGACAGGGGTCTCCTACGAGCAGTACTTC. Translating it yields CASSAGTGVSYEQYF.